This TCR beta chain was sequenced during a study of cytomegalovirus exposure and HLA in healthy donors. Background on the study: A data release that came early held some 84 million unique TCRs from HLA-typed donors. Study-wide results and limits: Later on, a genetic analysis was performed. It linked a missense variant in DCLRE1C with V- and J-gene trimming of TCR beta.

V was pared by 0 bases and J by 4 bases, with 8 bases between. In germline, CDR1 is SGHRS, CDR2 YFSETQ. The CDR3 contains 14 residues. Both 60 Vbeta primers and 13 Jbeta primers went into the PCR. Original methodology: An analysis that came later counted tens of millions of unique TCR beta chains, about 10 million shared. Produced via immunoSEQ multiplex PCR; TCRdb's table is partial and in-frame only. V, J and clone size reflect that table, while D and trimming were determined from the DNA. The sample has 90,000 or so clones; 82% are singletons. The count of this clone is one. No antigen is known for it.

The specimen sequenced was PBMCs. V and J are TRBV5-1 and TRBJ2-1, with D perhaps TRBD1 (6 bases). The TCR originated in a man over 45 in good health and CMV-seronegative. Written as DNA, the CDR3 is TGCGCCAGCAGCTTGGTGGGGGCGTACAATGAGCAGTTCTTC. Its translation: CASSLVGAYNEQFF. Using reference TRBV5-1 and TRBJ2-1 for the parts outside the CDR3, the full variable domain is KAGVTQTPRYLIKTRGQQVTLSCSPISGHRSVSWYQQTPGQGLQFLFEYFSETQRNKGNFPGRFSGRQFSNSRSEMNVSTLELGDSALYLCASSLVGAYNEQFFGPGTRLTVL.